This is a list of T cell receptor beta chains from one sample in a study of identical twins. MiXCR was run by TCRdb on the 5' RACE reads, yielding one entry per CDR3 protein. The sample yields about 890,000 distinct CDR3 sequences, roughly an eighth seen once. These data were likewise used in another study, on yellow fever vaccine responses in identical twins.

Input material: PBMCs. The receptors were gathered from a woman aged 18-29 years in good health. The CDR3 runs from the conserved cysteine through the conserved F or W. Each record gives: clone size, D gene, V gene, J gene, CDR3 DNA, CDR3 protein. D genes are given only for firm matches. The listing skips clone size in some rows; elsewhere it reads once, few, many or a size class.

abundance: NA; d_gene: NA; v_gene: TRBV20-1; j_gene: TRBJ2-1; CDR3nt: TGCAGTGCCCGACTGGGGCAGGGTTTGCTAGACAATGAGCAGTTCTTC; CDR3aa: CSARLGQGLLDNEQFF
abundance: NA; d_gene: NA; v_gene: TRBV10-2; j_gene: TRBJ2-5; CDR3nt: TGCGCCAGCAGTGAGACCCTAGTGCGTCCTGAGACCCAGTACTTC; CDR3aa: CASSETLVRPETQYF
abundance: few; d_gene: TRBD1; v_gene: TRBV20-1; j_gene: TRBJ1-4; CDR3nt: TGCAGTGCTAGATCCTGGACAGGGGGCCGTAATGAAAAACTGTTTTTT; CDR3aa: CSARSWTGGRNEKLFF
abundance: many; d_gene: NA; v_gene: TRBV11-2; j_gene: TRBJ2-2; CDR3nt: TGTGCCAGCAGCTTAGGGGTCGCCGGGGAGCTGTTTTTT; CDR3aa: CASSLGVAGELFF
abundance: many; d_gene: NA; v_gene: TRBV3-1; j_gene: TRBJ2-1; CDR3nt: TGTGCCAGCAGCCAGTACCAATCCGGCAATGAGCAGTTCTTC; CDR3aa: CASSQYQSGNEQFF
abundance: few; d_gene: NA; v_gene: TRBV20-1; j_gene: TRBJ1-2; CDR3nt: TGCAGTGCTTCTGATCCGGGGCTCGGCTACACCTTC; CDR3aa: CSASDPGLGYTF
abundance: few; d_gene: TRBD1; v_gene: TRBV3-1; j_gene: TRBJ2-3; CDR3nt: TGTGCCAGCAGCCATTCCTGGACAGGATGGACAGATACGCAGTATTTT; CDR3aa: CASSHSWTGWTDTQYF
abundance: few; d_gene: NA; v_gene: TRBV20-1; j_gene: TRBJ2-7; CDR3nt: TGCAGTGCTAGAGATCATAGGTGGCCCGCCTACGAGCAGTACTTC; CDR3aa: CSARDHRWPAYEQYF
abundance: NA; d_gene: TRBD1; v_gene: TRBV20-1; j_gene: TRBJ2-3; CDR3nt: TGCAGTGCCCCAGGACAGGGCCCCACAGATACGCAGTATTTT; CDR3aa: CSAPGQGPTDTQYF
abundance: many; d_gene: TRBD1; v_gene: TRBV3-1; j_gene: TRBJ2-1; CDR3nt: TGTGCCAGCAGCCCTGGACAGGGGTTGTGGGAGCAGTTCTTC; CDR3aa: CASSPGQGLWEQFF
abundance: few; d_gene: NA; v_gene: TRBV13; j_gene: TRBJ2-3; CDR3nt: TGTGCCAGCAGCTTAGAGTTGGGGGCAACTGAAAACACAGATACGCAGTATTTT; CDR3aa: CASSLELGATENTDTQYF
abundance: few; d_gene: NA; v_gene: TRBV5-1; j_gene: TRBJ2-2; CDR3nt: TGCGCCAGCAGCTTGGAAAGTTTTTCGGGCCGGGAGCTGTTTTTT; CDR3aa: CASSLESFSGRELFF
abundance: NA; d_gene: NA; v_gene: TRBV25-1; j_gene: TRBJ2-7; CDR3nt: TGTGCCAGCAGTGACAGGTTAAGGGGCCGGGAGCAGTACTTC; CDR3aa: CASSDRLRGREQYF
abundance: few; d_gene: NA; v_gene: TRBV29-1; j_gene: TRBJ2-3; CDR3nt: TGCAGCGTTGCGGGGGAAGAAACAGATACGCAGTATTTT; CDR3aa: CSVAGEETDTQYF
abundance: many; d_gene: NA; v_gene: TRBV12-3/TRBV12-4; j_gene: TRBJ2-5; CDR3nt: TGTGCCAGTCTGAAGGGTCAGCAAGAGACCCAGTACTTC; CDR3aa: CASLKGQQETQYF
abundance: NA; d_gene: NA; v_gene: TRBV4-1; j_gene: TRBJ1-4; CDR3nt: TGCGCCAGCAGCGCCCCATACGAAAAACTGTTTTTT; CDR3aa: CASSAPYEKLFF
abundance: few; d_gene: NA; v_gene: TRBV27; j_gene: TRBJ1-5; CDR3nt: TGTGCCAGCAGTTCTACGGGACAAAGCAATCAGCCCCAGCATTTT; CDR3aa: CASSSTGQSNQPQHF
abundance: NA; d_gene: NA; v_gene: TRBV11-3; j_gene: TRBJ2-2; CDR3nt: TGTGCCAGCAATCACAGGCCCCTCACCGGGGAGCTGTTTTTT; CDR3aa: CASNHRPLTGELFF
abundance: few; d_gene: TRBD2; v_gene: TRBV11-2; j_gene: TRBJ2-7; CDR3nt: TGTGCCAGCAGTCCAAACCTAGCGGGAGGCTCCTACGAGCAGTACTTC; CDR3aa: CASSPNLAGGSYEQYF
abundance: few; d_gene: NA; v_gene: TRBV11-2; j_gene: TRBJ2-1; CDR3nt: TGTGCCAGCAGCTGGGAGACTGTAAACAATGAGCAGTTCTTC; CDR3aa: CASSWETVNNEQFF
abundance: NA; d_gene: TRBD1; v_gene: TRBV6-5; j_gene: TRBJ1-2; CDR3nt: TGTGCCAGCAGTTACTCGTTGGTAGGGGGCGCGTTCTCCTTC; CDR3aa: CASSYSLVGGAFSF
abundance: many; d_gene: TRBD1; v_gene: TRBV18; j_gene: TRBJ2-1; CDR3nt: TGTGCCAGCAGCCCGGACAGGGCCAATGAGCAGTTCTTC; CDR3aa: CASSPDRANEQFF
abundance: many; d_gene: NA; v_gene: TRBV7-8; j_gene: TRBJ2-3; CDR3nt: TGTGCCAGCAGCCCACGGGGGAGCGTCGTAGATACGCAGTATTTT; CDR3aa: CASSPRGSVVDTQYF
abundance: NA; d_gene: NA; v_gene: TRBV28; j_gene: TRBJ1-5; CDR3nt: NA; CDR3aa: CASSFGNGGSDQPQHF
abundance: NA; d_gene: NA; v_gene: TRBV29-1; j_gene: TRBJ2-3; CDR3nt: TGCAGCGTTGAAGATCAAGAAAATCCAGGGGGAGGAAGCACAGATACGCAGTATTTT; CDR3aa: CSVEDQENPGGGSTDTQYF
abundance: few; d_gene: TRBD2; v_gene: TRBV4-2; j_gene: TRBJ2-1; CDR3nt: TGTGCCAGCAGCCAAGGGGGGCTAGCGGGGTTGTTCAGGAATGAGCAGTTCTTC; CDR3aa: CASSQGGLAGLFRNEQFF
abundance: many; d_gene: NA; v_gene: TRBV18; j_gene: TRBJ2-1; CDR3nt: TGTGCCAGCTCCACAGGTCGGGCTGAGCAGTTCTTC; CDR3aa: CASSTGRAEQFF
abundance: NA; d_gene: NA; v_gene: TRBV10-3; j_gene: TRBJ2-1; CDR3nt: TGTGCCATCAGTGAGTCGACTCTGGCAGATCACAATGAGCAGTTCTTC; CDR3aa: CAISESTLADHNEQFF
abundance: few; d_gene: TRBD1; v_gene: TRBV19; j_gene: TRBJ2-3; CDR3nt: TGTGCCAGTAGTATAGACAGGACAGGGATTGCAGATACGCAGTATTTT; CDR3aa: CASSIDRTGIADTQYF
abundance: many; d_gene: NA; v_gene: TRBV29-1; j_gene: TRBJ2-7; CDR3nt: TGCAGCGTTGATTGGGGAGGTGGCTACGAGCAGTACTTC; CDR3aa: CSVDWGGGYEQYF
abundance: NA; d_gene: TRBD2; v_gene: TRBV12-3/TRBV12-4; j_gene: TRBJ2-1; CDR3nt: TGTGCCAGCAGACCAGGGACTAGAACTTACAATGAGCAGTTCTTC; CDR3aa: CASRPGTRTYNEQFF
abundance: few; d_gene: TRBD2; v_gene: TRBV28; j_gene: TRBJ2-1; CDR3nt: TGTGCCAGCAGGCACCCTAGCGGGGGGGCGGCTGAGCAGTTCTTC; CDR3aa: CASRHPSGGAAEQFF
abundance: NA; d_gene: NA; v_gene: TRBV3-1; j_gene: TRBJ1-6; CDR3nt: TGTGCCAGCAGCCAAGATGCCGGGGTTAATTCACCCCTCCACTTT; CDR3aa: CASSQDAGVNSPLHF
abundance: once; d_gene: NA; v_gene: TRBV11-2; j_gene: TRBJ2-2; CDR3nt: TGTGCCAGCAGTCCTTACAGGGTATCCACCGGGGAGCTGTTTTTT; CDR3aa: CASSPYRVSTGELFF
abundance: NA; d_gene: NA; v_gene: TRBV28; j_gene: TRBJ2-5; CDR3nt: TGTGCCAGCAGTTCCAGGCCCCAAGAGACCCAGTACTTC; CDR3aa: CASSSRPQETQYF
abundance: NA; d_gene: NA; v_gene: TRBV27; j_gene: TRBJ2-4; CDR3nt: TGTGCCAGCAGTAGTCAATTTATACCATGGGCCGGTGGCAAAAACATTCAGTACTTC; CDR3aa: CASSSQFIPWAGGKNIQYF
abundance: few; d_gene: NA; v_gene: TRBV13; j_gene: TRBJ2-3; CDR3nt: TGTGCCAGCAGCCCGCACCTGGGACTCACAGATACGCAGTATTTT; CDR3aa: CASSPHLGLTDTQYF
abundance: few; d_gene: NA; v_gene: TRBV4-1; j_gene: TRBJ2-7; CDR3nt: TGCGCCAGCAGCCAAGATGGGATCCCCCTAGTCGAGCAGTACTTC; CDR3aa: CASSQDGIPLVEQYF
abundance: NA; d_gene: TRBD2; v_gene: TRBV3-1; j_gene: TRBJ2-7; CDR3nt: TGTGCCAGCAGCGACGGACTAGCGGGGACCTACGAGCAGTACTTC; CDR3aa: CASSDGLAGTYEQYF
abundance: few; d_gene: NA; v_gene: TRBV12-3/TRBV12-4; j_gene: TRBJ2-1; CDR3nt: TGTGCCAGCAGTCAACAGGCCACGGGGCAGTTCTTC; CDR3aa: CASSQQATGQFF
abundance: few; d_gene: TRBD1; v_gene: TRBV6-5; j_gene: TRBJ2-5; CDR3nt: TGTGCCAGCAGTTACTCGGGCAGGGGGTCGGAGACCCAGTACTTC; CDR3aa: CASSYSGRGSETQYF
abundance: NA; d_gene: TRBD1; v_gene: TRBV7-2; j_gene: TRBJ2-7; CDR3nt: TGTGCCAGCAGCCCGCAAATGGACAGGCTCTCCTACGAGCAGTACTTC; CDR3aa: CASSPQMDRLSYEQYF
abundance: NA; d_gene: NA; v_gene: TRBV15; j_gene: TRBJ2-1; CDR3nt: TGTGCCACCAGCCCACGGCTAGAAGTGAGATTGGATGAGCAGTTCTTC; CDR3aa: CATSPRLEVRLDEQFF
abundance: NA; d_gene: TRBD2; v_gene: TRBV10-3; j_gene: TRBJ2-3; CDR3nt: TGTGCCATCAGTGAGACTAGCGGGGTTTCAGATACGCAGTATTTT; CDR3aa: CAISETSGVSDTQYF
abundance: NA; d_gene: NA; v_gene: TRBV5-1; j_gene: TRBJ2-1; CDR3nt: TGCGCCAGCAGCTGGGACATGGACAATGAGCAGTTCTTC; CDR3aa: CASSWDMDNEQFF
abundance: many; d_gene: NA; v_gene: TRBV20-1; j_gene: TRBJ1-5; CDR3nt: TGCAGTGCTAGAGATCCAGGGGCGCCAAATCAGCCCCAGCATTTT; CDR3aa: CSARDPGAPNQPQHF
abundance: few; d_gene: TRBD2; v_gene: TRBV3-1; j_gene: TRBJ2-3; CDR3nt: TGTGCCAGCAGCCAAGATTCACGGGAGGTTTTAGATACGCAGTATTTT; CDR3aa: CASSQDSREVLDTQYF
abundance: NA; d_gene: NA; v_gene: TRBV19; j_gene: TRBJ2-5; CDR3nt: TGTGCCAGTAGTAATGCAGGGGCGGAGACCCAGTACTTC; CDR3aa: CASSNAGAETQYF
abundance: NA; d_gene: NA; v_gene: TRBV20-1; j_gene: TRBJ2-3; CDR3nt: TGCAGTGCAGCAGGGGTCCCAGTTACGCAGTATTTT; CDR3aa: CSAAGVPVTQYF
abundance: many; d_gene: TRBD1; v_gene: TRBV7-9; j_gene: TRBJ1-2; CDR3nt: TGTGCCAGCACCTATTCTCCGGGACAGAACTATGGCTACACCTTC; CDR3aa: CASTYSPGQNYGYTF
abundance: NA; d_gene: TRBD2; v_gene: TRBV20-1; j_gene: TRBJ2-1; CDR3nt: TGCAGTGCGAGACGTTCTAGCGGGATGAAGCAGTTCTTC; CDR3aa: CSARRSSGMKQFF
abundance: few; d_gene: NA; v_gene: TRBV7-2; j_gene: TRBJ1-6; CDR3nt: TGTGCCAGCAGCTTTCTTGGTTCCCCGAATTCACCCCTCCACTTT; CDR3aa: CASSFLGSPNSPLHF
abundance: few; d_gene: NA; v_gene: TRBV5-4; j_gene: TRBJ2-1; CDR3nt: TGTGCCAGCAGCTTGTACAAAGGCAGTTACAATGAGCAGTTCTTC; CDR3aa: CASSLYKGSYNEQFF
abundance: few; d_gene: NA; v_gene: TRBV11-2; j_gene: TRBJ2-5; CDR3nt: TGTGCCAGCAGCTTTTCTCCTCAAGAGACCCAGTACTTC; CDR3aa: CASSFSPQETQYF